This T cell receptor (beta chain) was captured by sequencing in a study of blood T cell repertoires in COVID-19. About the study: The samples span acute and convalescent COVID-19 from the United States, Italy and Spain.

Enrolled during active infection, Seattle patients were then followed longitudinally. The CDR3 consists of 17 residues. Trimming shortened V by 3 bases and J by 0 bases, and 15 bases separated the two germline ends. Germline loops: CDR1 SGHAT, CDR2 FQNNGV. This table comes from immunoSEQ multiplex PCR, and its TCRdb copy is limited to in-frame clones, with some not included. The repertoire has hundreds of thousands of clones, about 87% of them found once; the top ten carry 6% to 6.5%. What was sequenced was peripheral blood. The rearrangement links TRBV11-2 to TRBJ1-3; D ambiguous. The clonotype was recovered from a woman in her twenties or thirties with COVID-19, enrolled during active disease. The CDR3 is CASSFPHKDNSGNTIYF. As DNA, the CDR3 is TGTGCCAGCAGCTTCCCCCACAAAGACAACTCTGGAAACACCATATATTTT.